One and the same sample provided the 20 T cell receptor beta chains below, sequenced in a study of T-cell reconstitution after alpha-beta-depleted transplantation in children. General study results and limits: T-cell counts and diversity at one year post-transplant came mainly from newly produced T cells.

Their antigens are not known. The library targeted TCRbeta and was prepared with unique molecular identifiers. TCRdb re-derived calls from the PCR reads in MiXCR, one entry per CDR3 protein. The table lists 250,000 to 300,000 distinct CDR3 sequences, approximately 7.3% of them singletons. Sequenced here: peripheral blood, sampled 360 days after TCRalphabeta/CD19-depleted stem cell transplant. The receptors stem from a female patient aged 2-15 years who had a stem cell transplant for Fanconi anemia, so the T cells may come from the graft donor.

The table lists this clonotype with many counts. V is TRBV9 and J is TRBJ2-1; 8 bases fit TRBD2. Looked up from germline, CDR1 is SGDLS and CDR2 is YYNGEE. CDR3 length: 15 residues. J lost 5 bases, V lost 2 bases, and 6 bases had no gene match. CDR3 in DNA: TGTGCCAGCAGCGTCAGCGGGAGCGGAAACAATGAGCAGTTCTTC. This gives the protein CASSVSGSGNNEQFF.

The sample holds many counts of this clonotype. V gene TRBV20-1 combines with J gene TRBJ2-3; D perhaps matches TRBD1 (5 bases). The V and J ends lost 6 bases and 2 bases respectively, with 18 bases between them. Germline loops: CDR1 DFQATT, CDR2 SNEGSKA (reference sequence). CDR3 length equals 15 residues. The CDR3 DNA follows: TGCAGTGCCGGTACAACGACAGTGATCACAGATACGCAGTATTTT. Amino acids: CSAGTTTVITDTQYF.

This clonotype was detected many times. The chain carries TRBV5-5 and TRBJ2-3, with D perhaps matching TRBD1 or TRBD2 (6 bases each). CDR1 and CDR2 (germline): SGHKS, YYEKEE (reference sequence). The CDR3 contains 15 residues. The V and J ends lost 4 bases and 0 bases respectively, with 12 bases between them. The CDR3 is CASSLRGASTDTQYF. The DNA for the CDR3 is TGTGCCAGCAGCCTTAGGGGGGCTAGCACAGATACGCAGTATTTT.

Many counts were recorded for this clonotype. The rearrangement uses TRBV20-1 and TRBJ2-3, with D hard to call. V lost 4 bases to trimming and J lost 1 base, with 9 bases between them. Germline V lookup: CDR1 DFQATT, CDR2 SNEGSKA (reference sequence). The CDR3 contains 13 residues. CDR3 sequence reads: CSANARRTDTQYF. The CDR3 bases are TGCAGTGCTAACGCACGACGCACAGATACGCAGTATTTT.

The rearrangement joins TRBV5-6 to TRBJ2-2; tentative D call: TRBD2 (6 bases). The ends were cut back, 4 bases at V and 0 bases at J, with 16 bases in the middle. Germline V gives CDR1 SGHDT, CDR2 YYEEEE. The CDR3 totals 17 residues. As DNA, the CDR3 is TGTGCCAGCAGCCCCGGCCCCGGGAGCGCGAACACCGGGGAGCTGTTTTTT. Translating it yields CASSPGPGSANTGELFF.

This clonotype was found many times. The gene calls are TRBV12-3 or TRBV12-4 and TRBJ2-7, with TRBD1 matching over 8 bases. The ends lost 4 bases at V and 7 bases at J; junction bases unmatched: 15. CDR3 length: 16 amino acids. The CDR3 DNA follows: TGTGCCAGCAGTTATGGTGGGGGGACAGGTGGAAATGAGCAGTACTTC. Translated: CASSYGGGTGGNEQYF.

The chain uses TRBV20-1 and TRBJ2-7, with 12 bases fitting TRBD2. CDR3 length: 15 residues. Germline V lookup: CDR1 DFQATT, CDR2 SNEGSKA (reference sequence). The DNA for the CDR3 is TGCAGCCTGCCGGGGCTAGCGGGAGGGACCTACGAGCAGTACTTC. Translating gives CSLPGLAGGTYEQYF.

This clonotype was detected only a few times. V and J are TRBV20-1 and TRBJ1-1; 7 bases fit TRBD1. Germline CDR1 is DFQATT and CDR2 is SNEGSKA (reference sequence). The junction had 11 bases not matched to a gene; V was cut back by 6 bases and J by 4 bases. The CDR3 is 14 residues long. The CDR3 here is CSARRWDSPTEAFF. CDR3 sequence (DNA): TGCAGTGCGCGAAGATGGGACAGTCCCACTGAAGCTTTCTTT.

The J gene is TRBJ1-4, the V gene TRBV2; the D gene is possibly TRBD1 (6 bases). This CDR3 has 15 residues. The V end was cut by 8 bases, the J end by 4 bases, with 17 bases between. Germline V gene data show CDR1 as SNHLY and CDR2 as FYNNEI. The chain's CDR3 is CASGALTGFNEKLFF. CDR3 nucleotides: TGTGCCAGCGGAGCCTTGACAGGATTTAATGAAAAACTGTTTTTT.

The chain recombines TRBV20-1 with TRBJ2-5, with D perhaps assigned TRBD1 or TRBD2 (6 bases each). Germline V gene lookup returns CDR1 DFQATT and CDR2 SNEGSKA (reference sequence). CDR3 size: 15 residues. V was shortened by 1 base and J by 5 bases, with 17 bases between the two germline ends. The chain's CDR3 is CSARVGGSTGETQYF. The CDR3 nucleotides are TGCAGTGCTAGAGTCGGGGGTTCCACAGGGGAGACCCAGTACTTC.

This clonotype was recorded at least ten times. This chain uses TRBV5-1 with TRBJ1-2; 9 positions match TRBD1. Germline loops: CDR1 SGHRS, CDR2 YFSETQ. The ends lost 1 base at V and 3 bases at J; junction bases unmatched: 7. The CDR3 is 16 residues long. DNA for the CDR3: TGCGCCAGCAGCTTGTCCTCCGGGACAGGGTACTATGGCTACACCTTC. Protein product: CASSLSSGTGYYGYTF.

The rearrangement links TRBV20-1 to TRBJ2-6; no definite D call. The ends were cut back, 6 bases at V and 1 base at J, with 7 bases in the middle. Germline V gene data show CDR1 as DFQATT and CDR2 as SNEGSKA (reference sequence). The CDR3 runs to 13 residues. The CDR3 sequence: CSALRSGANVLTF. The CDR3 DNA follows: TGCAGTGCACTGAGGTCTGGGGCCAACGTCCTGACTTTC.

This clonotype appeared many times. This sequence joins TRBV6-5 and TRBJ2-1; the match to TRBD2 covers 7 bases. Trimming at V came to 8 bases and at J to 7 bases, leaving 11 bases not matched to a gene. The CDR3 is made up of 14 amino acids. Germline loops: CDR1 MNHEY, CDR2 SVGAGI. The CDR3 DNA reads as TGTGCCAGCCGAGGGGCGGGGGTTTCTAATGAGCAGTTCTTC. Its translation: CASRGAGVSNEQFF.

This clonotype was counted at least ten times. The rearrangement links TRBV20-1 to TRBJ2-1, with 8 bases identical to TRBD2. CDR1 and CDR2 from the germline V gene are DFQATT and SNEGSKA (reference sequence). There are 16 residues in the CDR3. V was pared by 3 bases and J by 5 bases, with 12 bases of the junction left unmatched. The CDR3 sequence is CSARSSGYAGDNEQFF. In DNA form, the CDR3 reads TGCAGTGCTAGGTCTAGCGGGTATGCCGGTGACAATGAGCAGTTCTTC.

This clonotype was seen many times. The V call is TRBV4-3, the J call TRBJ2-2; D not resolved. CDR1 LGHNA and CDR2 YSLEER come from the germline V gene. V dropped 4 bases and J dropped 0 bases, with 6 bases sitting between them. This CDR3 comprises 14 residues. The DNA for the CDR3 is TGCGCCAGCAGCCCTCAAGCGAACACCGGGGAGCTGTTTTTT. Residues: CASSPQANTGELFF.

This clonotype was seen ten or more times. V gene TRBV7-2 combines with J gene TRBJ1-1; D not resolved. The CDR3 runs 15 residues. The V gene lost 0 bases and the J gene lost 1 base, with 9 bases spanning the gap. The germline CDR1 and CDR2 sequences are SGHTA and FQGNSA. The CDR3 is CASSLATNWNTEAFF. The CDR3 DNA is TGTGCCAGCAGCTTAGCCACCAATTGGAACACTGAAGCTTTCTTT.

This clonotype was counted at least ten times. The chain carries TRBV20-1 and TRBJ1-4; D gene ambiguous. Trimming cost V 3 bases and J 5 bases, with 10 bases left between them. Germline lookup yields CDR1 DFQATT and CDR2 SNEGSKA (reference sequence). CDR3 length: 13 amino acids. This CDR3 is CSARWQINEKLFF. CDR3 sequence (DNA): TGCAGTGCTAGGTGGCAGATAAATGAAAAACTGTTTTTT.

This clonotype was seen more than once but under ten times. The chain links TRBV24-1 to TRBJ2-2; D gene uncertain. Germline lookup yields CDR1 KGHDR and CDR2 SFDVKD. The CDR3 totals 14 residues. The V and J ends lost 4 bases and 6 bases respectively, with 11 bases between them. The CDR3 nucleotides are TGTGCCACCAGTGAGGCCGGAGCCCCCGGGGAGCTGTTTTTT. Translation: CATSEAGAPGELFF.

This clonotype showed up many times. The chain joins TRBV9 to TRBJ1-6; possibly TRBD1 for D (5 bases). V shed 5 bases and J shed 7 bases, with 13 bases lying between them. This CDR3 contains 14 residues. Germline V CDR1 and CDR2: SGDLS, YYNGEE. CDR3 loop: CASRTRAENSPLHF. In DNA, the CDR3 is TGTGCCAGCAGGACCAGGGCCGAAAATTCACCCCTCCACTTT.

There are a few counts of this clonotype. The chain joins TRBV5-4 to TRBJ1-1; 10 bases agree with TRBD1. The V gene's germline CDR1 is SGHNT and CDR2 YYREEE (reference sequence). Losses at the gene ends were 3 bases for V and 3 bases for J; bases not matched to a gene: 17. The CDR3 has 19 amino acids. CDR3 loop: CASSSTFGFPDRGYTEAFF. As DNA, the CDR3 is TGTGCCAGCAGCTCAACCTTTGGTTTCCCGGACAGGGGGTACACTGAAGCTTTCTTT.